This T cell receptor (beta chain) was identified in a study of cytomegalovirus exposure and HLA in healthy donors. Study at large: About 80 million unique TCRs, all from HLA-typed donors, were included in an early release of the data. Study conclusions and caveats: CMV serostatus was the sole immune exposure information available. Per published reports, the classifier diagnosed cytomegalovirus status with high specificity and sensitivity.

Use of 60 Vbeta and 13 Jbeta primers characterized the PCR. The repertoire was sequenced with immunoSEQ multiplex PCR; TCRdb's copy has only in-frame clones and lacks some. The data contain around 95,000 clones, around 83% of them singletons. Concerning this clone: What it binds is not known.

The CDR3 sequence is 16 residues long. Germline CDR1 is SGDLS and CDR2 is YYNGEE. Trimming left V 0 bases short and J 2 bases short, with 14 bases between. This TCR was sampled from a female donor in good health and CMV-seropositive. Specimen: PBMCs. The rearrangement joins TRBV9 to TRBJ1-2; a weak D match, TRBD1 (6 bases). CDR3 residues: CASSVALTGINYGYTF. DNA for the CDR3: TGTGCCAGCAGCGTAGCATTAACAGGGATAAACTATGGCTACACCTTC.